Listed here are 6 T cell receptor beta chains from one sample, sequenced in a study of CD8+ T cells in alopecia areata. cDNA serving as the sequencing template came from extracted, reverse transcribed RNA. The data were produced by immunoSEQ multiplex PCR, yet TCRdb's version contains in-frame clones alone and is incomplete. The data hold under 350,000 clones, with 55% to 75% observed a single time. The treatment here: oral pan-JAK inhibitor, 5-10 mg twice daily. The source was CD4+ T cells sorted from blood, collected at week 24, from a patient treated with tofacitinib. All receptors come from a human donor with alopecia areata.

The chain links TRBV7-2 to TRBJ2-1, with 9 bases fitting TRBD1. Germline-derived CDR1 and CDR2 are SGHTA and FQGNSA. J gave up 1 base and V 3 bases, and 1 base lay outside the gene matches. The CDR3 runs to 15 residues. The CDR3 nucleotides are TGTGCCAGCAGCTTCGACAGGGGGTCCTACAATGAGCAGTTCTTC. Translated, it gives CASSFDRGSYNEQFF.

The rearrangement joins TRBV25-1 to TRBJ2-5; 9 bases align to TRBD2. This CDR3 has 14 residues. Germline lookup yields CDR1 MGHDK and CDR2 SYGVNS. J lost 5 bases, V lost 5 bases, and 6 bases had no gene match. The CDR3 DNA follows: TGTGCCAGCAGTTCGACTAGCGGAGGGGAGACCCAGTACTTC. Translated: CASSSTSGGETQYF.

The CDR3 bases are TGCGCCAGCAGCTTGGGGCGGGACCTTAGCACAGATACGCAGTATTTT. This sequence encodes CASSLGRDLSTDTQYF. The V gene is TRBV5-1, the J gene TRBJ2-3, with D possibly being TRBD2 (6 bases). Trimming pared 0 bases from V and 0 bases from J, leaving 11 bases between. CDR1 is SGHRS and CDR2 is YFSETQ in the germline V gene. This CDR3 spans 16 amino acids.

This chain joins TRBV7-2 and TRBJ1-2; 9 nucleotides agree with TRBD1. The CDR3 loop spans 14 amino acids. Germline V gene lookup returns CDR1 SGHTA and CDR2 FQGNSA. Losses at the gene ends were 3 bases for V and 5 bases for J; bases not matched to a gene: 4. CDR3 sequence: CASSLGQGFYGYTF. DNA of the CDR3: TGTGCCAGCAGCTTGGGACAGGGTTTTTATGGCTACACCTTC.

This clone turned up a few times. The chain has TRBV30 and TRBJ1-2; TRBD1 is a possible D gene (6 bases). V lost 4 bases, J lost 2 bases, and 11 bases lay in between. The CDR3 contains 13 residues. Germline V lookup: CDR1 GTSNPN, CDR2 SVGIG (reference sequence). The CDR3 loop reads CAWKMTGNYGYTF. CDR3 in DNA: TGTGCCTGGAAGATGACAGGAAACTATGGCTACACCTTC.

This clone was counted only a few times. The CDR3 DNA reads as TGCGCCAGCAGCCAACCCCTTTTGGGACGCGATGGCTACACCTTC. Its protein is CASSQPLLGRDGYTF. V usage is TRBV4-1 and J usage is TRBJ1-2, with D possibly matching TRBD1 (5 bases). CDR1 and CDR2 (germline): MGHRA, YSYEKL. Trimming cost V 2 bases and J 6 bases, with 16 bases left between them. CDR3 length equals 15 residues.